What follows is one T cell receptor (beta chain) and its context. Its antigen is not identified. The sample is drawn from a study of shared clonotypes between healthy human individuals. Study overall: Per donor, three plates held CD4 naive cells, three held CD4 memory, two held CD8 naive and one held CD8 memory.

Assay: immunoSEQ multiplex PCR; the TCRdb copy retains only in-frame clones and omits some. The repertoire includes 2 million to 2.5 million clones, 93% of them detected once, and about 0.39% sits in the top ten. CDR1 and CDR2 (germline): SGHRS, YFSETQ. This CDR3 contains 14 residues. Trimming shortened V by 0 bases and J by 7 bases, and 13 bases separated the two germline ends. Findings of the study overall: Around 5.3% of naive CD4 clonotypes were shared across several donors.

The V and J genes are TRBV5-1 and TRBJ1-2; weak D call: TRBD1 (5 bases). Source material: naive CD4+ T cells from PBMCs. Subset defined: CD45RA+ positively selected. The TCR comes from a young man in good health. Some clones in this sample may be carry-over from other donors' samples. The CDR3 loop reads CASSLEVGLGGYTF. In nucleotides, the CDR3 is TGCGCCAGCAGCTTGGAGGTGGGGCTGGGTGGCTACACCTTC.